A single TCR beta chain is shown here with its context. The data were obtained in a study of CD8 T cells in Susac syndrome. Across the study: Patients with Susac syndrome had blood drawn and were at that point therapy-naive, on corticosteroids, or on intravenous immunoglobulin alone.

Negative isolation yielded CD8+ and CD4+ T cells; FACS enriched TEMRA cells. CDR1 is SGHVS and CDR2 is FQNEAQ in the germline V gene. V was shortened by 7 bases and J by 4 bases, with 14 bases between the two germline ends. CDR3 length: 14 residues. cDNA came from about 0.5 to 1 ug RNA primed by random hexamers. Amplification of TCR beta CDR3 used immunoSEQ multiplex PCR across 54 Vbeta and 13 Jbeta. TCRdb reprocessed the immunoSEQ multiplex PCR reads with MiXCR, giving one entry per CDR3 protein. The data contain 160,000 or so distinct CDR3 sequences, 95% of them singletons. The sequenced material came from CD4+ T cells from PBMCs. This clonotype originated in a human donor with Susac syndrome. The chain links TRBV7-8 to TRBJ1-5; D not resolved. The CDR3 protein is CASNFLDLNQPQHF. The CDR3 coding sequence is TGTGCCAGCAACTTTCTAGACTTAAATCAGCCCCAGCATTTT.